The TCR beta chain under discussion was sequenced for a study of T cells after posttransplantation cyclophosphamide. Controls had myeloablative marrow grafts with methotrexate and calcineurin inhibitor, sampled at 1 year. Study-level findings and limits: TRB overlap between skin or GI tissue T cells and blood was limited. Later post-transplant blood repertoires were often dominated by donor CD8+ memory clones. Recipient CMV seropositivity and CMV reactivation strongly tracked TRB clonality.

Of note for this clone: Its target is not known.

Sequenced by immunoSEQ multiplex PCR; TCRdb stores in-frame clones only, minus some. The sample holds roughly 4,800 clones, around 66% seen once. Germline trimming cut 5 bases from V and 2 bases from J; bases unmatched to any gene: 2. Germline lookup yields CDR1 SGHKS and CDR2 YYEKEE (reference sequence). This CDR3 is built from 14 residues. The input for sequencing was PBMCs, taken 321 days after allogeneic stem cell transplant with calcineurin inhibitor and methotrexate. The source of this sequence is a female patient in her forties or fifties who received an allogeneic stem cell transplant from an unrelated donor, was CMV-positive, and had acute and chronic GVHD. The T cells may partly be graft donor cells. The chain employs TRBV5-5 and TRBJ2-7; 12 positions match TRBD2. The CDR3 loop reads CASRPSGRAYEQYF. CDR3 coding DNA: TGTGCCAGCAGGCCTAGCGGGAGGGCCTACGAGCAGTACTTC.